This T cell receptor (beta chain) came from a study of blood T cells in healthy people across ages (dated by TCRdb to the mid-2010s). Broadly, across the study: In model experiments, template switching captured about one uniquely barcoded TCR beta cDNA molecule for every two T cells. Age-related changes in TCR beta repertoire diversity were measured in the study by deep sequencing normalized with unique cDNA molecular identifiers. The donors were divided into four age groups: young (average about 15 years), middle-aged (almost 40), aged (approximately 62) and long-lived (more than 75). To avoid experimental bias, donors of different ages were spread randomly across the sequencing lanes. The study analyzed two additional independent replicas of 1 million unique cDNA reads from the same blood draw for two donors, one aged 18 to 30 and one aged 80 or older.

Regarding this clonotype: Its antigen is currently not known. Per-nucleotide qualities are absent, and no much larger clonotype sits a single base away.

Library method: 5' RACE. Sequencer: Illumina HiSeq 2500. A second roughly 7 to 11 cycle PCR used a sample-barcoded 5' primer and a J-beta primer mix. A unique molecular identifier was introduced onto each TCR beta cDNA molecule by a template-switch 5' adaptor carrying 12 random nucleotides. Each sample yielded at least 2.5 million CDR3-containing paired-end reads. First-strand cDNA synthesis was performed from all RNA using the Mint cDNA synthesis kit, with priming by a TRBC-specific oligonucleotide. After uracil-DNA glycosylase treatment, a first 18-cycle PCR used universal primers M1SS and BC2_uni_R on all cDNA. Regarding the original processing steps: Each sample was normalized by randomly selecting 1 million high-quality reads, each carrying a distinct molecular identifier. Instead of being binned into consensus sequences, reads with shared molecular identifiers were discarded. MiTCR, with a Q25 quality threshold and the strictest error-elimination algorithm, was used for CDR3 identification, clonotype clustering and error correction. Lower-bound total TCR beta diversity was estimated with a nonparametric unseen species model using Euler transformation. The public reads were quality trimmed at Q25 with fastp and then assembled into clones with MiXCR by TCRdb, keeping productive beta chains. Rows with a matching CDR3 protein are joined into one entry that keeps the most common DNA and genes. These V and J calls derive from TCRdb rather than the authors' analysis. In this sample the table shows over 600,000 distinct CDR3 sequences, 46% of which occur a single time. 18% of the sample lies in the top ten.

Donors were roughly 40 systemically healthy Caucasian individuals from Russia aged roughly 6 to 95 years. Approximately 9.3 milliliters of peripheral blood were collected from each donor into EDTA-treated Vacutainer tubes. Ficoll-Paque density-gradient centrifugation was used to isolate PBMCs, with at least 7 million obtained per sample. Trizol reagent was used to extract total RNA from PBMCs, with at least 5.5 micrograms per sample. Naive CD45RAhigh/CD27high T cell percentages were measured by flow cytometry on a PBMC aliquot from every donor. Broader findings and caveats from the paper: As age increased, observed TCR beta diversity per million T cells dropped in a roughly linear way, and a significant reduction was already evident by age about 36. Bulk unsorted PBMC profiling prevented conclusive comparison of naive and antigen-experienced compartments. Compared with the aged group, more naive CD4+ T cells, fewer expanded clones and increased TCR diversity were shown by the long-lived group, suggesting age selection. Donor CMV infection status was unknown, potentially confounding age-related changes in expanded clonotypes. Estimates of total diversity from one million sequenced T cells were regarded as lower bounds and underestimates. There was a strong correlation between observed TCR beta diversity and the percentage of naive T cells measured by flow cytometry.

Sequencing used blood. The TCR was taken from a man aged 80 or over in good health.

The nucleotides read TGTGCCAGCAGCCAAGATCGGGCAGGGGGCGCAAACATTCAGTACTTC. Translated, this gives CASSQDRAGGANIQYF. This chain joins TRBV2 to TRBJ2-4, with 8 junctional bases fitting TRBD1. The germline V gene supplies CDR1 SNHLY and CDR2 FYNNEI. Clipping removes 6 bases from V and 6 bases from J, with 13 as the unmatched junction base count. Counted from cysteine to phenylalanine, this CDR3 has 16 amino acids. Just CDR3 DNA is preserved here, 48 bases in frame from base 1.